This passage covers 4 T cell receptor beta chains from one sample sequenced in a study of blood T cell repertoires in COVID-19. Assay: immunoSEQ multiplex PCR; the TCRdb copy retains only in-frame clones and omits some. The sample lists roughly 270,000 clones, roughly 80% occurring once. The source material was PBMCs or T cells enriched from blood (not recorded which). The receptors were sampled from a man aged 40-49 years who had been exposed to COVID-19.

This clone was detected once. The V call is TRBV28, the J call TRBJ2-7, with D possibly TRBD2 on 5 matching bases. This CDR3 region has 13 residues. The V gene lost 3 bases and the J gene lost 1 base, with 7 bases spanning the gap. The V gene's germline CDR1 is MDHEN and CDR2 SYDVKM. The CDR3 DNA follows: TGTGCCAGCAGTTTGGAGGATTCCTACGAGCAGTACTTC. It yields the protein CASSLEDSYEQYF.

V and J are TRBV5-1 and TRBJ1-4; D remains ambiguous. Germline loops: CDR1 SGHRS, CDR2 YFSETQ. CDR3 size: 14 residues. The V gene lost 5 bases and the J gene lost 5 bases, with 13 bases spanning the gap. The CDR3 coding sequence is TGCGCCAGCAGTAGTTTGCGGGCGAATGAAAAACTGTTTTTT. This translates into CASSSLRANEKLFF.

V and J are TRBV18 and TRBJ2-7; 10 bases fit TRBD1. The CDR3 contains 14 residues. Trimming removed 7 bases from V and 4 bases from J; junction bases left unmatched: 7. Germline loops: CDR1 KGHSH, CDR2 LQKENI. DNA of the CDR3: TGTGCCAGCTTACCGGGACAGGGGTCATACGAGCAGTACTTC. Translated: CASLPGQGSYEQYF. The full variable domain, rest sourced from reference TRBV18 and TRBJ2-7, is NAGVMQNPRHLVRRRGQEARLRCSPMKGHSHVYWYRQLPEEGLKFMVYLQKENIIDESGMPKERFSAEFPKEGPSILRIQQVVRGDSAAYFCASLPGQGSYEQYFGPGTRLTVT.

The chain is built from TRBV3-1 (or the pseudogene TRBV3-2) and TRBJ2-5; D is possibly TRBD1 (6 bases). The germline CDR1 and CDR2 sequences are LGHDT and YNNKEL (reference sequence). The V gene lost 5 bases and the J gene lost 4 bases, with 20 bases spanning the gap. This CDR3 spans 16 amino acids. CDR3 DNA sequence: TGTGCCAGCAGCACAGACGACAGGCCCTCGGGAGAGACCCAGTACTTC. Translating it yields CASSTDDRPSGETQYF.